Listed below are T cell receptor beta chains from one sample, sequenced in a study of control samples from healthy donors and cancer patients. Profiling relied on immunoSEQ multiplex PCR, and the TCRdb table lists in-frame clones only, not all of them. This table has some 5,600 clones, 84% appearing once. The sample consisted of formalin-fixed, paraffin-embedded tissue. These receptors all come from a female donor with lung cancer. Both conserved end residues are part of each CDR3. A D gene is named only where the DNA matches it firmly. Part of the rows lack a size; the others show once, few, many or a class for expanded clones.

size,D,J,V,CDR3,DNA
NA,NA,TRBJ1-3,TRBV14,CASSLSNSGNTIYF,TGTGCCAGCAGCCTTAGTAACTCTGGAAACACCATATATTTT
once,NA,TRBJ2-7,TRBV6-2/TRBV6-3,CASSTPSGPSSYEQYF,TGTGCCAGCAGTACCCCGTCGGGCCCGAGCTCCTACGAGCAGTACTTC
NA,NA,TRBJ2-3,TRBV28,CAGRVSSTDTQYF,TGTGCCGGTAGGGTATCTAGCACAGATACGCAGTATTTT
large,NA,TRBJ2-1,TRBV21-1,CASTISGRARNEQFF,TGTGCCAGCACCATTAGCGGGAGGGCCCGCAATGAGCAGTTCTTC
NA,TRBD1,TRBJ1-2,TRBV5-4,CASSLDRGEGYTF,TGTGCCAGCAGCTTGGACAGGGGAGAAGGCTACACCTTC
NA,NA,TRBJ2-7,TRBV6-5,CATRSSGESYEQYF,TGTGCCACCCGTTCGTCGGGAGAGTCCTACGAGCAGTACTTC
NA,TRBD2,TRBJ2-7,TRBV6-5,CASTLEAGGYEQYF,TGTGCCAGCACCCTCGAAGCGGGGGGATACGAGCAGTACTTC
NA,NA,TRBJ1-2,TRBV6-2/TRBV6-3,CASSYQQYGYTF,TGTGCCAGCAGTTATCAACAGTATGGCTACACCTTC
NA,TRBD1,TRBJ1-2,TRBV28,CASSPWDRGFTGPGYTF,TGTGCCAGCAGTCCCTGGGACAGGGGATTTACGGGCCCTGGCTACACCTTC
NA,NA,TRBJ1-1,TRBV11-2,CASSRLQGSNTEAFF,TGTGCCAGCAGCCGACTGCAGGGATCGAACACTGAAGCTTTCTTT
NA,NA,TRBJ1-6,TRBV5-6,CASSLGGRGNSPLHF,TGTGCCAGCAGCTTGGGGGGCAGGGGTAATTCACCCCTCCACTTT
NA,NA,TRBJ1-5,TRBV5-1,CASSPEGPRPQHF,TGCGCCAGCAGCCCGGAGGGCCCAAGGCCCCAGCATTTT
NA,TRBD1,TRBJ2-7,TRBV6-5,CASGTGGYEQYF,TGTGCCAGCGGGACAGGGGGATACGAGCAGTACTTC
NA,NA,TRBJ2-3,TRBV6-4,CASSVDFTDTQYF,TGTGCCAGCAGTGTGGATTTCACAGATACGCAGTATTTT
NA,TRBD2,TRBJ2-3,TRBV11-3,CASSTRLAADTQYF,TGTGCCAGCAGTACCAGACTAGCGGCAGATACGCAGTATTTT
NA,NA,TRBJ1-1,TRBV20-1,CSASRQLSPEAFF,TGCAGTGCTAGTCGACAGCTCTCGCCTGAAGCTTTCTTT
NA,NA,TRBJ1-4,TRBV28,CAILPNRGRERPTNEKLFF,TGTGCCATCCTCCCCAACCGGGGCAGAGAAAGACCAACTAATGAAAAACTGTTTTTT